The clone carrying this TCR beta chain was counted between two and nine times. Its antigen is not known. In replicate PCRs of sorted subsets, around 0.2 ug DNA, approximately 30,000 T cell genomes, was used. This table comes from immunoSEQ multiplex PCR, and its TCRdb copy is limited to in-frame clones, with some not included. The table lists more than 400,000 clones, roughly 95% of them singletons. These data originate in a study of shared clonotypes between healthy human individuals. Study-level points and caveats: Shared across a few donors were around 5% of the naive CD4 clonotypes.

Nashville, Tennessee was home to all donors, each a Caucasian adult. This CDR3 has 12 residues. The clonotype was recovered from a young woman in good health. Sequencing used naive CD4+ T cells sorted from blood. Indicated subset: CD45RA+ positively selected. This sequence joins TRBV21-1 and TRBJ2-7. TRBV21-1 is flagged as a pseudogene. DNA of the CDR3: TGTGCCAGCGCTAAATGGGCGGCAGAGCAGTACTTC. Translating gives CASAKWAAEQYF.